These 26 T cell receptor beta chains were all obtained from the same sample, sequenced in a study of beta chain features in type 1 diabetes. Study outcomes and limitations: Shorter TCRB CDR3s, moderately but significantly so, marked every one of the four CD4+ subsets in Type 1 diabetes patients.

These receptors have no identified antigens. The authors reverse transcribed all of the isolated RNA, so sequencing captured expressed TCRB transcripts. The table came from immunoSEQ multiplex PCR; TCRdb's copy has only in-frame clones and leaves some out. The table has 500,000 to 800,000 clones, 9.5% to 15% seen once. Material: naive CD4+ T cells from blood. The receptors come from a man between 25 and 39 years old with type 1 diabetes.

V and J are TRBV2 and TRBJ1-1; D is unclear. The CDR3 has 14 amino acids. The V gene lost 4 bases and the J gene lost 1 base, with 10 bases spanning the gap. CDR1 and CDR2 from the germline V gene are SNHLY and FYNNEI. CDR3 in DNA: TGTGCCAGCAGTGTTGTCGATGGGAACACTGAAGCTTTCTTT. Translating gives CASSVVDGNTEAFF.

The chain uses TRBV19 and TRBJ2-7; D is unclear. V was shortened by 2 bases and J by 3 bases, with 5 bases between the two germline ends. CDR1 is LNHDA, CDR2 SQIVND, per germline (reference sequence). This CDR3 has 12 amino acids. The CDR3 is CASSINGYEQYF. CDR3 nucleotides: TGTGCCAGTAGTATAAACGGCTACGAGCAGTACTTC.

The chain uses TRBV5-1 and TRBJ2-1; 9 nucleotides align to TRBD1. Unmatched junction bases numbered 4, after V lost 5 bases and J lost 7 bases. Germline-derived CDR1 and CDR2 are SGHRS and YFSETQ. The CDR3 sequence is 13 residues long. CDR3 nucleotide sequence: TGCGCCAGCAGTGAGGGACAGGGTAATGAGCAGTTCTTC. Encoded protein: CASSEGQGNEQFF.

The chain couples TRBV4-3 to TRBJ1-1; 7 bases fit TRBD1. The V gene end was trimmed by 0 bases and the J gene end by 4 bases; junction bases not matched to a gene: 14. There are 18 residues in the CDR3. CDR1 LGHNA and CDR2 YSLEER come from the germline V gene. Here the CDR3 reads CASSQDRVTGQGVTEAFF. Written as DNA, the CDR3 is TGCGCCAGCAGCCAAGATCGAGTTACAGGGCAGGGGGTCACTGAAGCTTTCTTT.

This clone was counted a few times. The V call is TRBV25-1, the J call TRBJ2-7; 10 bases match TRBD1. From germline, CDR1 is MGHDK and CDR2 SYGVNS. V lost 4 bases and J lost 6; bases outside the gene matches: 0. The CDR3 has 12 residues. The CDR3 DNA follows: TGTGCCAGCAGTGGGACAGGGGGCGAGCAGTACTTC. Amino acids: CASSGTGGEQYF.

This chain links TRBV7-9 with TRBJ2-1; D gene uncertain. This CDR3 contains 15 residues. V was clipped by 5 bases and J by 0 bases, with 11 bases between them. Germline V gene data show CDR1 as SEHNR and CDR2 as FQNEAQ (reference sequence). The CDR3 reads CASSGVSSSYNEQFF. CDR3 coding DNA: TGTGCCAGCAGCGGGGTGAGCAGCTCCTACAATGAGCAGTTCTTC.

This chain connects TRBV28 to TRBJ2-7, with TRBD2 matching over 9 bases. This CDR3 contains 13 residues. CDR1 and CDR2 from the germline V gene are MDHEN and SYDVKM. Losses at the gene ends were 7 bases for V and 5 bases for J; bases not matched to a gene: 6. CDR3 amino acids: CASTTSGWNEQYF. In DNA, the CDR3 is TGTGCCAGCACAACTAGCGGGTGGAACGAGCAGTACTTC. Combining the CDR3 with reference TRBV28 and TRBJ2-7 gives the whole variable domain DVKVTQSSRYLVKRTGEKVFLECVQDMDHENMFWYRQDPGLGLRLIYFSYDVKMKEKGDIPEGYSVSREKKERFSLILESASTNQTSMYLCASTTSGWNEQYFGPGTRLTVT.

This sequence joins TRBV28 and TRBJ1-5; 7 bases are a match to TRBD1. CDR3 length: 14 residues. Trimming removed 6 bases from V and 3 bases from J; junction bases left unmatched: 5. In germline, CDR1 is MDHEN, CDR2 SYDVKM. The CDR3 loop is CASRNTGDNQPQHF. In DNA, the CDR3 is TGTGCCAGCAGGAATACAGGGGACAATCAGCCCCAGCATTTT.

This clone was seen more than once but under ten times. J is TRBJ1-5 and V is TRBV18; maybe TRBD1 (6 bases). V lost 4 bases, J lost 2 bases, and 9 bases lay in between. In germline, CDR1 is KGHSH, CDR2 LQKENI. The CDR3 contains 14 residues. CDR3 nucleotide sequence: TGTGCCAGCTCACAGGGGGAAGGCAATCAGCCCCAGCATTTT. Amino acid sequence: CASSQGEGNQPQHF.

V is TRBV14 and J is TRBJ2-1; TRBD1 or TRBD2 may be the D gene (5 bases each). The CDR3 contains 16 residues. V was shortened by 0 bases and J by 7 bases, with 16 bases between the two germline ends. Germline V gene data show CDR1 as SGHDN and CDR2 as FVKESK. DNA of the CDR3: TGTGCCAGCAGCCAAGATGCCAGAGGGGACGGAAATGAGCAGTTCTTC. It yields the protein CASSQDARGDGNEQFF.

This clone showed up just a few times. The chain has TRBV25-1 and TRBJ1-2; perhaps TRBD1 as D (5 bases). V lost 1 base and J lost 4, with 10 bases in between. CDR3 length: 14 residues. Germline loops: CDR1 MGHDK, CDR2 SYGVNS. In DNA form, the CDR3 reads TGTGCCAGCAGTGAATTTGAGGGACTCTATGGCTACACCTTC. Amino acid sequence: CASSEFEGLYGYTF.

This rearrangement joins TRBV7-9 to TRBJ1-1; TRBD1 matches 7 bases. The CDR3 consists of 11 residues. V lost 5 bases and J lost 7; bases outside the gene matches: 1. The germline V gene encodes CDR1 SEHNR and CDR2 FQNEAQ (reference sequence). In DNA form, the CDR3 reads TGTGCCAGCAGCGGGACAGTTGAAGCTTTCTTT. Its protein product is CASSGTVEAFF.

There are a few counts of this clone. V usage is TRBV7-2 and J usage is TRBJ1-1, with D uncertain. Germline V gives CDR1 SGHTA, CDR2 FQGNSA. Trimming cost V 2 bases and J 4 bases, with 11 bases left between them. The CDR3 has 14 residues. This CDR3 reads CASSLQFPGTEAFF. The CDR3, as DNA: TGTGCCAGCAGCTTACAGTTCCCGGGCACTGAAGCTTTCTTT.

This clone has only a few counts. The V gene is TRBV7-9, the J gene TRBJ2-3, with 9 bases identical to TRBD2. CDR3 length: 16 residues. Germline loops: CDR1 SEHNR, CDR2 FQNEAQ (reference sequence). V dropped 2 bases and J dropped 3; count of bases not matched to a gene: 6. The CDR3 coding sequence is TGTGCCAGCAGCTTATCTAGCGGGGTCCAGACAGATACGCAGTATTTT. It specifies CASSLSSGVQTDTQYF. The variable domain in full, completed from reference TRBV7-9 and TRBJ2-3, reads DTGVSQNPRHKITKRGQNVTFRCDPISEHNRLYWYRQTLGQGPEFLTYFQNEAQLEKSRLLSDRFSAERPKGSFSTLEIQRTEQGDSAMYLCASSLSSGVQTDTQYFGPGTRLTVL.

The chain is built from TRBV6-5 and TRBJ2-2; D gene ambiguous. V lost 3 bases and J 5 bases, leaving 7 bases between the germline ends. CDR1 MNHEY and CDR2 SVGAGI come from the germline V gene. The CDR3 runs to 13 residues. This CDR3 reads CASSYLTTGELFF. The CDR3 DNA sequence: TGTGCCAGCAGTTATCTTACGACCGGGGAGCTGTTTTTT.

This chain uses TRBV6-6 with TRBJ2-7; D is unclear. Germline loops: CDR1 MNHNY, CDR2 SVGAGI (reference sequence). The V end was cut by 2 bases, the J end by 6 bases, with 14 bases between. The CDR3 contains 14 residues. CDR3 sequence: CASSYRPETSEQYF. The CDR3 DNA reads as TGTGCCAGCAGTTACAGGCCCGAGACAAGCGAGCAGTACTTC.

This clone came up a few times. J is TRBJ2-5 and V is TRBV7-9; TRBD1 agrees at 7 bases. The CDR3 has 14 residues. V lost 5 bases, J lost 2 bases, and 5 bases stayed unmatched. The germline CDR1 and CDR2 sequences are SEHNR and FQNEAQ (reference sequence). The CDR3 protein is CASSLPGQQETQYF. The CDR3 DNA follows: TGTGCCAGCAGCCTTCCGGGACAGCAAGAGACCCAGTACTTC.

In this sample, this clone turned up a few times. This chain links TRBV30 with TRBJ2-1; no reliable D call. Germline V gene lookup returns CDR1 GTSNPN and CDR2 SVGIG (reference sequence). V lost 2 bases to trimming and J lost 8 bases, with 7 bases between them. The CDR3 spans 11 residues. The CDR3 DNA is TGTGCCTGGAGTTCCCAATATGAGCAGTTCTTC. Its translation is CAWSSQYEQFF.

This clone was picked up a small number of times. The rearrangement links TRBV7-9 to TRBJ2-1; weak D call: TRBD2 (6 bases). From germline, CDR1 is SEHNR and CDR2 FQNEAQ (reference sequence). The CDR3 is 15 amino acids. V lost 1 base, J lost 5 bases, and 12 bases lay in between. CDR3 sequence: CASSLGRGRNNEQFF. The CDR3 DNA follows: TGTGCCAGCAGCTTAGGTCGTGGGAGGAACAATGAGCAGTTCTTC.

This rearrangement joins TRBV4-3 to TRBJ2-1; the D is unclear. Germline V gene data show CDR1 as LGHNA and CDR2 as YSLEER. This CDR3 region has 13 residues. Between the trimmed V and J ends, which lost 0 bases and 5 bases, there was a span of 5 bases. CDR3 residues: CASSQEGDNEQFF. The CDR3 coding sequence is TGCGCCAGCAGCCAAGAAGGTGACAATGAGCAGTTCTTC.

This chain links TRBV29-1 with TRBJ2-5, with 7 bases lining up with TRBD1. Per germline, CDR1 SQVTM and CDR2 ANQGSEA. The CDR3 is 14 amino acids. J was trimmed by 5 bases and V by 0 bases; bases with no gene match: 6. CDR3 sequence: CSVEEPGRGETQYF. The CDR3 DNA reads TGCAGCGTTGAAGAGCCTGGCAGGGGGGAGACCCAGTACTTC.

This clone was detected only a few times. CDR3 in amino acids: CAWTSGGVGETQYF. The DNA of the CDR3 is TGTGCCTGGACTTCTGGGGGAGTAGGGGAGACCCAGTACTTC. The rearrangement uses TRBV30 and TRBJ2-5; the D call may be TRBD1 or TRBD2 (5 bases each). CDR3 length equals 14 residues. The V gene's germline CDR1 is GTSNPN and CDR2 SVGIG (reference sequence). The V and J ends lost 4 bases and 5 bases respectively, with 17 bases between them.

V is TRBV19 and J is TRBJ2-5; tentative D call: TRBD1 (5 bases). V lost 7 bases, J lost 3 bases, and 9 bases lay in between. The CDR3 runs to 12 residues. CDR1 LNHDA and CDR2 SQIVND come from the germline V gene (reference sequence). The CDR3 bases are TGTGCCAGTAACAAAGGGGAAGAGACCCAGTACTTC. It yields the protein CASNKGEETQYF.

J is TRBJ2-2 and V is TRBV2; 8 nucleotides match TRBD2. The V segment lost 3 bases and the J segment 8 bases; nucleotides outside the gene matches: 5. In germline, CDR1 is SNHLY, CDR2 FYNNEI. The CDR3 contains 14 residues. The CDR3 DNA is TGTGCCAGCAGTGAGTCGACTAGCGCTGGGGAGCTGTTTTTT. Amino acids: CASSESTSAGELFF.

The chain links TRBV15 to TRBJ2-3; perhaps TRBD1 as D (5 bases). The CDR3 spans 13 residues. From germline, CDR1 is LNHNV and CDR2 YYDKDF (reference sequence). V gave up 1 base and J gave up 4 bases, with 6 bases separating them. The CDR3 DNA reads TGTGCCACCAGCAGAGTACAGGCAGATACGCAGTATTTT. Its translation: CATSRVQADTQYF.

The chain uses TRBV9 and TRBJ2-2; D gene ambiguous. The ends were cut back, 0 bases at V and 1 base at J, with 10 bases in the middle. Germline CDR1 and CDR2: SGDLS and YYNGEE. This CDR3 spans 16 amino acids. The CDR3 here is CASSVDIVENTGELFF. For the CDR3, the DNA is TGTGCCAGCAGCGTAGATATAGTTGAGAACACCGGGGAGCTGTTTTTT.